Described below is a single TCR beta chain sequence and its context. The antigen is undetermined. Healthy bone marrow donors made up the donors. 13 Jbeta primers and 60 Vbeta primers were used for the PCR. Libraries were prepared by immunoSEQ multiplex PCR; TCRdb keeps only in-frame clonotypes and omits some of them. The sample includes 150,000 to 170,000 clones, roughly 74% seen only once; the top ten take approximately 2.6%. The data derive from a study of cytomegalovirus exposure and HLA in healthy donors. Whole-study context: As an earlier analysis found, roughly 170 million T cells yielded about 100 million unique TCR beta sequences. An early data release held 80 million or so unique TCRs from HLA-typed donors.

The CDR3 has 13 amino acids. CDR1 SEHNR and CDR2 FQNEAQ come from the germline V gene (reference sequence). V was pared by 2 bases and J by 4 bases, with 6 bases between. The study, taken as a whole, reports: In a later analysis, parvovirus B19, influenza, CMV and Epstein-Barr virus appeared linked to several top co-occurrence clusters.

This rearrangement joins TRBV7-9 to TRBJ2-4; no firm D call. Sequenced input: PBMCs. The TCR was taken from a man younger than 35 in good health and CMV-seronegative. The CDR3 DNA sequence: TGTGCCAGCAGCTTACCACGGAAAAACATTCAGTACTTC. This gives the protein CASSLPRKNIQYF.